Each of the 2 T cell receptor beta chains below was sequenced from the same sample in a study of shared clonotypes between healthy human individuals. Profiling relied on immunoSEQ multiplex PCR, and the TCRdb table lists in-frame clones only, not all of them. The repertoire includes around 2,000,000 clones, roughly 95% of them detected once, and 0.13% sits in the top ten. Sequencing was performed on naive CD4+ T cells sorted from blood. Noted subset: CD45RA+ positively selected. Receptors were obtained from a man younger than 35 in good health.

This chain links TRBV7-9 with TRBJ1-1; a possible D gene is TRBD1 (5 bases). This CDR3 has 14 residues. Trimming removed 7 bases at V and 4 bases at J, with 16 bases between. Germline lookup yields CDR1 SEHNR and CDR2 FQNEAQ (reference sequence). In nucleotides, the CDR3 is TGTGCCAGCACTGGAGTAGGGGAGCTCACTGAAGCTTTCTTT. This sequence encodes CASTGVGELTEAFF.

The genes are TRBV6-1 and TRBJ2-2; a weak D match, TRBD1 (6 bases). V gave up 4 bases and J gave up 5 bases, with 11 bases separating them. The germline gives CDR1 MNHNS, CDR2 SASEGT. This CDR3 has 14 amino acids. As DNA, the CDR3 is TGTGCCAGCAGTGGCCGGACAGAAACCGGGGAGCTGTTTTTT. Translating it yields CASSGRTETGELFF.